This T cell receptor (beta chain) was documented in a study of shared clonotypes between healthy human individuals (dated by TCRdb to 2018 to 2020). Looking at the study overall: The cohort comprised a couple of women and a few men aged 18 to 49 years. Each donor's leukapheresis produced roughly between roughly 0.85 and 9.5 billion PBMCs. Per donor, three plates each were used for CD4 naive and CD4 memory, two for CD8 naive, and one for CD8 memory. Different laboratories and diverse techniques were used to prepare libraries and sequence TCR repertoires, to increase sequencing depth and limit assay-specific biases. The study deeply sequenced blood TCR repertoires of about 5 healthy adults to estimate repertoire size and the extent of clonotype sharing between individuals. What the work shows at the level of the full study, not this receptor alone: Higher generation probabilities were observed for clonotypes shared by all four sorted-subset donors than for non-shared clonotypes. Even with the large sequencing depth, rarefaction of the sorted-subset datasets indicated that sequencing was incomplete. Based on pairwise subsampling, the degree of clonotype sharing among donors was expected to be affected by sequencing depth. Sampling was restricted to blood, and TCR repertoires in tissues likely differ from the TCR repertoires found in blood. Approximately 5% of naive CD4, 3% to 4% of naive CD8, approximately 2.2% of memory CD4, and about 0.4% of memory CD8 clonotypes were shared across a handful of donors. Because the study included a small number of donors, the genetic and exposure-history diversity represented was limited. Naive subsets generally had larger estimated clonotype richness than memory subsets.

The CDR3 has 15 amino acids, counting the end cysteine and phenylalanine. The only DNA kept is the CDR3, 45 bases in frame from the first base. CDR1 and CDR2 are drawn from the germline V gene: MNHNS, SASEGT. Between the V and J ends, shortened by 3 bases and 4 bases respectively, the junction contains 15 bases. Healthy HIV-negative adults with no recently reported acute infections or vaccinations were included as donors. Every donor was a Caucasian adult living in Nashville, Tennessee, USA. CD4+ T cells were enriched by magnetic negative selection; naive cells were then positively selected on CD45RA, and the negative fraction formed the memory subset. Blood was obtained by leukapheresis, after which PBMCs were separated by Ficoll-Histopaque density gradient centrifugation and cryopreserved in liquid nitrogen vapor phase. Analytical flow cytometry was used to check the purity and quantity of every magnetically sorted T cell population. From each sorted fraction, genomic DNA was isolated and quantified by UV absorbance on a Nanodrop 2000c.

Using the deep immunoSEQ assay, TCR CDR3 regions were amplified from genomic DNA by multiplex PCR. Extracted genomic DNA from each cell subset was spread evenly across all wells of several immunoSEQ 96-well plates, with each plate serving as a replicate. For sorted subsets, around 200 ng genomic DNA, equal to 30,000 or so T cell genomes, was loaded into each replicate PCR. Purified libraries were measured with a Qubit 3.0 fluorometer, size-checked on a Bioanalyzer 2100, and measured again with the KAPA Library Quantification kit. A separate single-read 150-cycle Illumina NextSeq 550 flow cell was used to sequence each immunoSEQ 96-well plate. Processing in the source paper ran as follows. Because the immunoSEQ output included only junctional sequences and no quality scores, the filtering could not be the same as the filtering used for full-length reads. Sequences were annotated with PyIR, a Python wrapper for IgBLAST v1.9, using IMGT germline references to assign V/J genes and CDR3. Reads were removed for weak V/J assignments (E-value above 1e-6), missing CDR3, stop codons, out-of-frame junctions, or ambiguous translated residues. A V3J clonotype was defined by an identical inferred V gene, J gene, and CDR3 amino acid sequence. Percentage overlap between repertoires was calculated by dividing the number of shared unique clonotypes by the size of the smaller repertoire. Three approaches were used to assess repertoire richness: RTK rarefaction, the Chao1 estimator, and Recon v2.1 estimates of unobserved clonotypes. OLGA was used to compute generation probabilities for all TCRbeta clonotypes that the gDNA method yielded from a handful of donors. As stored in TCRdb, this immuneACCESS dataset retains in-frame rearrangements with V and J assigned. A fraction of the clones does not appear; measured against another copy, unresolved V genes explain less than half of the discrepancy, and the remainder lacks a known reason. For V, J and clone size, that table is used; D and trimming come from the DNA. The table for this sample lists about 2 million clones; 95% of them were counted only once. Jointly, the top ten make up approximately 0.13% of the sample.

Details on this clone: The antigen this receptor binds is unknown. There are no base qualities to consult, and no much larger clone falls within one base.

Sequencing used naive CD4+ T cells sorted from blood. This specimen's cell subset or site label, interpreted: CD45RA+ positively selected. The V and J segments used are TRBV6-1 and TRBJ2-5; possibly the D gene is TRBD1, per 6 matching bases. This TCR came from a man between 18 and 29 years old in good health. The DNA reads TGTGCCAGCAGTGAGGGGGCTCGGAAAGCAGAGACCCAGTACTTC. This yields the protein CASSEGARKAETQYF.